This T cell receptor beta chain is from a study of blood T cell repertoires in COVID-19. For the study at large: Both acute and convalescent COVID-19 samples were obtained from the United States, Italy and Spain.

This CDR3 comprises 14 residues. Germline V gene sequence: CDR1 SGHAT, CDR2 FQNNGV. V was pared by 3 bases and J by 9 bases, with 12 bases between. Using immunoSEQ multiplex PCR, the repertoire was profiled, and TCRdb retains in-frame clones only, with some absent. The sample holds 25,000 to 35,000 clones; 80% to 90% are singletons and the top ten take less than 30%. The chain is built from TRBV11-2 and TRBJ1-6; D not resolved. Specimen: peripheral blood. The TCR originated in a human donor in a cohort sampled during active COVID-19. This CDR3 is CASSLGAWGSPLHF. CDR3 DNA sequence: TGTGCCAGCAGCTTGGGAGCCTGGGGTTCACCCCTCCACTTT. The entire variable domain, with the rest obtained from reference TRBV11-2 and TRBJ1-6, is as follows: EAGVAQSPRYKIIEKRQSVAFWCNPISGHATLYWYQQILGQGPKLLIQFQNNGVVDDSQLPKDRFSAERLKGVDSTLKIQPAKLEDSAVYLCASSLGAWGSPLHFGNGTRLTVT.